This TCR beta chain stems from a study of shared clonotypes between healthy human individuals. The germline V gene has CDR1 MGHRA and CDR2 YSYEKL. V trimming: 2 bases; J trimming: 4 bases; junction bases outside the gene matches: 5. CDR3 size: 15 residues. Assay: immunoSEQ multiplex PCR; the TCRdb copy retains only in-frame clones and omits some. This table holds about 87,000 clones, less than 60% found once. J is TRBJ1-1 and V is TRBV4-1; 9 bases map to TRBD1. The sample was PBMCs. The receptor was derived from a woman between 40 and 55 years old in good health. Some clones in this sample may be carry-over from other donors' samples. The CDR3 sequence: CASSQPGQGGTEAFF. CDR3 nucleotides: TGCGCCAGCAGCCAACCGGGACAGGGAGGCACTGAAGCTTTCTTT.